Sequencing of this T cell receptor beta chain was carried out in a study of beta chain features in type 1 diabetes. The sequenced template was cDNA made from the entire isolated RNA. Regulatory, naive and central memory T cell samples averaged approximately 3.4 million reads. The data were produced by immunoSEQ multiplex PCR, yet TCRdb's version contains in-frame clones alone and is incomplete. In the table there are a few hundred thousand clones, less than 35% of which are singletons. Germline trimming cut 7 bases from V and 0 bases from J; bases unmatched to any gene: 5. The CDR3 sequence is 15 residues long. Germline-derived CDR1 and CDR2 are SGHVS and FQNEAQ.

The V call is TRBV7-8, the J call TRBJ2-3; 9 bases align to TRBD2. The sequenced sample consisted of central memory CD4+ T cells from blood. This TCR was recovered from a man aged 30-40 years in good health. As DNA, the CDR3 is TGTGCCAGCACCCTAAGCGGGGGGAGCACAGATACGCAGTATTTT. Amino acid sequence: CASTLSGGSTDTQYF. Filled out from reference TRBV7-8 and TRBJ2-3, the complete variable domain reads GAGVSQSPRYKVAKRGQDVALRCDPISGHVSLFWYQQALGQGPEFLTYFQNEAQLDKSGLPSDRFFAERPEGSVSTLKIQRTQQEDSAVYLCASTLSGGSTDTQYFGPGTRLTVL.